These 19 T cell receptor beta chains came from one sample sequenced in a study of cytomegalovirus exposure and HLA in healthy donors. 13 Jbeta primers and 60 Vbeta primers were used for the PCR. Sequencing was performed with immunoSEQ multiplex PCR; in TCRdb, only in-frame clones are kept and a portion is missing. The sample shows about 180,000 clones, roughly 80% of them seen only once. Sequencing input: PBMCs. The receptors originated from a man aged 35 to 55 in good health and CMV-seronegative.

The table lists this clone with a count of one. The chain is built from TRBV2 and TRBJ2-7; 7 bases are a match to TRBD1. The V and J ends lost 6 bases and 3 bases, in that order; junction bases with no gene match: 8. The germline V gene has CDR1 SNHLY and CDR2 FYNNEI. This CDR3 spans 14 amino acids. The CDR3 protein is CASRPRQGFYEQYF. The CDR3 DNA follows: TGTGCCAGCAGGCCTCGACAGGGCTTCTACGAGCAGTACTTC.

CDR3 in amino acids: CASSDWSGSSYNEQFF. The CDR3 nucleotides are TGTGCCAGCAGTGATTGGAGCGGGAGCTCCTACAATGAGCAGTTCTTC. The chain uses TRBV6-4 and TRBJ2-1, with 8 bases aligning to TRBD2. Germline V gene sequence: CDR1 MRHNA, CDR2 SNTAGT. The CDR3 runs to 16 residues. Losses at the gene ends were 3 bases for V and 0 bases for J; bases not matched to a gene: 4.

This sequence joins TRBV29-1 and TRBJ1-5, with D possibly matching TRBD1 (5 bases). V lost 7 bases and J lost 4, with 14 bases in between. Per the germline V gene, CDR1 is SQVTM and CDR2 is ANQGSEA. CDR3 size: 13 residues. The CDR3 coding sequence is TGCAGCGCCCTGACAGATCCGAATCAGCCCCAGCATTTT. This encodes CSALTDPNQPQHF. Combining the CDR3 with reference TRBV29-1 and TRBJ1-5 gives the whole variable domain SAVISQKPSRDICQRGTSLTIQCQVDSQVTMMFWYRQQPGQSLTLIATANQGSEATYESGFVIDKFPISRPNLTFSTLTVSNMSPEDSSIYLCSALTDPNQPQHFGDGTRLSIL.

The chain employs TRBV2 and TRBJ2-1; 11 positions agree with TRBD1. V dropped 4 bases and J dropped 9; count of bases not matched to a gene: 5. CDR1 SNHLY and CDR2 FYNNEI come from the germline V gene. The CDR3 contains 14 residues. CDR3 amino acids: CASSGTGGSAEQFF. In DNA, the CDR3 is TGTGCCAGCAGTGGGACAGGGGGCTCGGCTGAGCAGTTCTTC.

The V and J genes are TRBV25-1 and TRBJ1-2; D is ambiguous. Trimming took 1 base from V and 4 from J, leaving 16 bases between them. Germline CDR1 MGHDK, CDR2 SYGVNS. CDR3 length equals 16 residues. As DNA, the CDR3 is TGTGCCAGCAGTGAATGGGTAGCAGATCGCGTCTATGGCTACACCTTC. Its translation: CASSEWVADRVYGYTF.

The CDR3 DNA follows: TGTGCCAGCAGCCAAGATCGGAGGGCAGGTGGTGAAAAACTGTTTTTT. It encodes CASSQDRRAGGEKLFF. The chain has TRBV4-2 and TRBJ1-4; D is ambiguous. CDR3 length: 16 amino acids. The V and J ends lost 0 bases and 7 bases respectively, with 15 bases between them. Germline assignment: CDR1 LGHNA and CDR2 YNFKEQ.

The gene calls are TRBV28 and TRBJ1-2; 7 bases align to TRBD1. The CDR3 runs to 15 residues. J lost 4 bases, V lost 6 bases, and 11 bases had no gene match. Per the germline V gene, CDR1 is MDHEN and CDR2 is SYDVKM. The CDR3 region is CASRPSGQSTYGYTF. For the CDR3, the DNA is TGTGCCAGCAGACCCTCGGGACAGAGTACCTATGGCTACACCTTC.

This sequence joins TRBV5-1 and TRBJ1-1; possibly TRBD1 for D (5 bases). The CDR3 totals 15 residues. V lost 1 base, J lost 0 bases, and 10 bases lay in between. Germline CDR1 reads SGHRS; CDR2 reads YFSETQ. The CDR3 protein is CASSLSGALNTEAFF. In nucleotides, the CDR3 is TGCGCCAGCAGCTTGAGTGGGGCCCTGAACACTGAAGCTTTCTTT.

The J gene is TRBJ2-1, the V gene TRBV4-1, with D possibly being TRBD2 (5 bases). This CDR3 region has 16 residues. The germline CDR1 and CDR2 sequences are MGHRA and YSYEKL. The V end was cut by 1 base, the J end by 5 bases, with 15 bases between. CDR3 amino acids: CASSQALASRHNEQFF. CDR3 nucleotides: TGCGCCAGCAGCCAAGCTTTGGCTAGCCGGCACAATGAGCAGTTCTTC.

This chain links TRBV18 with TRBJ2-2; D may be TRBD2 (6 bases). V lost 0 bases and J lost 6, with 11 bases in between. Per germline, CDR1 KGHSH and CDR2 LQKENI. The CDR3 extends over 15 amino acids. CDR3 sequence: CASSPPYGGPGELFF. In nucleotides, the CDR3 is TGTGCCAGCTCACCACCGTACGGGGGTCCCGGGGAGCTGTTTTTT.

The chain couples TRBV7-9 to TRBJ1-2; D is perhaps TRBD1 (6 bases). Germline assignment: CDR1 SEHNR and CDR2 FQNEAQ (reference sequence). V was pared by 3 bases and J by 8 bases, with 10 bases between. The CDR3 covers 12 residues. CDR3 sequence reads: CASSFEQGGYTF. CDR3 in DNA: TGTGCCAGCAGCTTTGAACAGGGCGGCTACACCTTC.

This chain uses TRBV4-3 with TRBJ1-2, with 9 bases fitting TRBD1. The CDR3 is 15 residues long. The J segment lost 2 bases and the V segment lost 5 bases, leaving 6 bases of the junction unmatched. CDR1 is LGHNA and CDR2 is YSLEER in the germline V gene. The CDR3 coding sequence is TGCGCCAGCAGCACCCAACAGGGGGCGAACTATGGCTACACCTTC. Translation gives CASSTQQGANYGYTF.

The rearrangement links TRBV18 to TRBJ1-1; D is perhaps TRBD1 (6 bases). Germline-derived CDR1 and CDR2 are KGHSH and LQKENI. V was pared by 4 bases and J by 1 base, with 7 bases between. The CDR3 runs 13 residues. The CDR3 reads CASSRGQNTEAFF. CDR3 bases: TGTGCCAGCTCACGGGGACAGAACACTGAAGCTTTCTTT.

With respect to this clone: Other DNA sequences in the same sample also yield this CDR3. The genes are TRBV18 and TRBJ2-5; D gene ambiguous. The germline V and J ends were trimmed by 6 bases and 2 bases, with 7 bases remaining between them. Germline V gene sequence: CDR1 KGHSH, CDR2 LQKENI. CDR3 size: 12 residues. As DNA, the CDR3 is TGTGCCAGCTCGCCCTATCAAGAGACCCAGTACTTC. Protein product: CASSPYQETQYF. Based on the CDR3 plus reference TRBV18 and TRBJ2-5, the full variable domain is NAGVMQNPRHLVRRRGQEARLRCSPMKGHSHVYWYRQLPEEGLKFMVYLQKENIIDESGMPKERFSAEFPKEGPSILRIQQVVRGDSAAYFCASSPYQETQYFGPGTRLLVL.

The CDR3 nucleotides are TGCGCCAGCAGCCAAGGTCGAGCGGAGAACTACGAGCAGTACTTC. This gives the protein CASSQGRAENYEQYF. The chain links TRBV4-1 to TRBJ2-7; D is possibly TRBD2 (5 bases). The germline V gene encodes CDR1 MGHRA and CDR2 YSYEKL. The CDR3 extends over 15 amino acids. The V and J ends lost 1 base and 3 bases respectively, with 13 bases between them.

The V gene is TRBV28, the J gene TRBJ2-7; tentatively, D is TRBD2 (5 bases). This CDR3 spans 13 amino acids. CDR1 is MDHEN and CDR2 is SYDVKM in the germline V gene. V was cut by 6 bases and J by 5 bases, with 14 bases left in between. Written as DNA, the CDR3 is TGTGCCAGCAGCCGGACTGGGCTAGACGAGCAGTACTTC. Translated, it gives CASSRTGLDEQYF.

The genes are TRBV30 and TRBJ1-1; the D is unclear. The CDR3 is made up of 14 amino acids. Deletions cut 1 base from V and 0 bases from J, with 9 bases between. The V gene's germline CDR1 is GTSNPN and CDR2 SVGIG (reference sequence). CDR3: CAWSEPNLNTEAFF. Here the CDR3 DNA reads TGTGCCTGGAGTGAGCCTAACCTGAACACTGAAGCTTTCTTT.

The CDR3 reads CSAPGQGADYGYTF. The CDR3 DNA sequence: TGCAGCGCTCCGGGACAGGGGGCTGACTATGGCTACACCTTC. The chain combines TRBV29-1 with TRBJ1-2; 12 bases are shared with TRBD1. In germline, CDR1 is SQVTM, CDR2 ANQGSEA. The CDR3 loop spans 14 amino acids. The ends lost 7 bases at V and 3 bases at J; junction bases unmatched: 6.

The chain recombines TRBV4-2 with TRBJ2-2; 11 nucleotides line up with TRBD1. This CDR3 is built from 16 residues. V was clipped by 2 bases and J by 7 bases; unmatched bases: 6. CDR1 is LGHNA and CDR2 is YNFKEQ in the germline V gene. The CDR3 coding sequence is TGTGCCAGCAGCCAACACCCTGGGACAGGGGGCGGGGAGCTGTTTTTT. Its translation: CASSQHPGTGGGELFF.